These T cell receptor beta chains were read from a single sample in a study of neurological immune-mediated disorders. Each CDR3 protein gets one entry after TCRdb re-called the 5' RACE reads with MiXCR. The table includes about 65,000 distinct CDR3 sequences, around 4% detected once. Sequences were obtained from PBMCs. These receptors originate from a man aged 45-65 years with multiple sclerosis. Each CDR3 is given with its conserved first and last residue. A D gene is named only where the DNA matches it firmly. Clone size appears in some rows only: once, few, many, or a class for an expanded clone.

clone_size,j_call,v_call,d_call,cdr3_nt,cdr3_aa
many,TRBJ1-1,TRBV5-1,TRBD1,TGCGCCAGCAGCGGCGGGACAGGGGTGAACACTGAAGCTTTCTTT,CASSGGTGVNTEAFF
many,TRBJ2-6,TRBV5-1,.,TGCGCCAGCAGCTTCCAGGGGAACTCTGGGGCCAACGTCCTGACTTTC,CASSFQGNSGANVLTF
many,TRBJ2-3,TRBV20-1,TRBD2,TGCAGTGCTAGAGATATGGCCTGGAGGGCGGGGGGGCGAGATACGCAGTATTTT,CSARDMAWRAGGRDTQYF
many,TRBJ2-5,TRBV4-1,TRBD1,TGCGCCAGCAGCCAAGGGACAGGGAGAGAGACCCAGTACTTC,CASSQGTGRETQYF
many,TRBJ2-3,TRBV20-1,TRBD2,TGCAGTGCTAGACCCGCGTCCCGGGGGGGCGGGTCAGATACGCAGTATTTT,CSARPASRGGGSDTQYF
.,TRBJ2-1,TRBV9,.,TGTGCCAGCAGCGTAGTCCCTCGGACCGAGCAGTTCTTC,CASSVVPRTEQFF
many,TRBJ1-2,TRBV12-3/TRBV12-4,.,TGTGCCAGCAGTTCCGGGGCCTATGGCTACACCTTC,CASSSGAYGYTF
few,TRBJ2-2,TRBV21-1,.,TGTGCCAGCAGCAAGCGGGGACTAGCGGGGGGGCCGGTCACCGGGGAGCTGTTTTTT,CASSKRGLAGGPVTGELFF
many,TRBJ2-1,TRBV6-5,.,TGTGCCAGCAGTTACACAAAAATAAGGACGGCCGGTTACAATGAGCAGTTCTTC,CASSYTKIRTAGYNEQFF
many,TRBJ2-7,TRBV7-9,TRBD1,TGTGCCAGCAGCTTTCAGGGGGCGGTCGAGCAGTACTTC,CASSFQGAVEQYF
many,TRBJ2-1,TRBV4-1,.,TGCGCCAGCAGCGGGGCGGCTGCTAATGAGCAGTTCTTC,CASSGAAANEQFF
many,TRBJ1-5,TRBV20-1,TRBD1,TGCAGTGCTTTATACCGGGACAGAAATCAGCCCCAGCATTTT,CSALYRDRNQPQHF
many,TRBJ1-5,TRBV7-9,.,TGTGCCAGCAGCTTCGTGGGGCAGCCCCAGCATTTT,CASSFVGQPQHF
many,TRBJ2-1,TRBV12-3/TRBV12-4,.,TGTGCCAGCAGTCCGGCCCCCGGGGGGCAGTTCTTC,CASSPAPGGQFF
many,TRBJ2-5,TRBV3-1,TRBD2,TGTGCCAGCAGCCGGCTAGCGGGGGGTCGGGAGACCCAGTACTTC,CASSRLAGGRETQYF
many,TRBJ1-2,TRBV6-5,.,TGTGCCAGCAGTTACTCTGAGGGCCGGTATGGCTACACCTTC,CASSYSEGRYGYTF
few,TRBJ1-2,TRBV7-2,.,TGTGCCAGCAGCTTAGTGGAGACTTATGGCTACACCTTC,CASSLVETYGYTF
many,TRBJ1-6,TRBV4-1,TRBD1,TGCGCCAGCAGCCAAGCCAGGGGGCTAGATTCACCCCTCCACTTT,CASSQARGLDSPLHF